The 26 T cell receptor beta chains reported below all come from one sample, sequenced in a study of technical replicates of blood from several donors (dated by TCRdb to 2015 to 2018). The library relied on the immunoSEQ multiplex PCR assay. TCRdb obtained this table from immuneACCESS and retained in-frame rearrangements with V and J assigned. These tables miss some clones; where compared with another copy, unresolved V genes account for less than half of the shortfall, and the remainder is unexplained. This sample gives under 75,000 clones in total; just under 95% of them show up just once. The leading ten clones occupy about 0.4% of the sample. Source material: T cells isolated from PBMCs. All receptors come from a human donor in good health.

The V call is TRBV7-9, the J call TRBJ2-1; 8 nucleotides line up with TRBD2. Germline lookup yields CDR1 SEHNR and CDR2 FQNEAQ (reference sequence). CDR3 length: 15 residues. Germline trimming cut 7 bases from V and 6 bases from J; bases unmatched to any gene: 11. As DNA, the CDR3 is TGTGCCAGCACCCTCGGGACTAGTCGGGCCAATGAGCAGTTCTTC. Amino acid sequence: CASTLGTSRANEQFF.

This clone is a singleton in its sample. The chain combines TRBV28 with TRBJ1-5, with D unresolved. Germline-derived CDR1 and CDR2 are MDHEN and SYDVKM. The CDR3 length is 14 residues. Trimming removed 11 bases at V and 7 bases at J, with 21 bases between. The CDR3 DNA reads TGTGCCTCCCACACGGGTGCTATGAGGCAGCCCCAGCATTTT. The encoded protein is CASHTGAMRQPQHF.

CDR3 bases: TGTGCCAGCAGTCAACTTCGGGAGGGGCTAGAGACCCAGTACTTC. Translating it yields CASSQLREGLETQYF. The chain recombines TRBV6-5 with TRBJ2-5, with TRBD2 identical over 8 bases. The V segment lost 5 bases and the J segment 4 bases; nucleotides outside the gene matches: 9. CDR1 is MNHEY and CDR2 is SVGAGI in the germline V gene. CDR3 length: 15 residues.

V gene TRBV5-4 combines with J gene TRBJ2-3; TRBD1 matches 8 bases. The ends lost 0 bases at V and 4 bases at J; junction bases unmatched: 4. CDR3 length equals 15 residues. Germline V gene lookup returns CDR1 SGHNT and CDR2 YYREEE (reference sequence). Written as DNA, the CDR3 is TGTGCCAGCAGCTTGGTCAGGGGGCGCGCAGATACGCAGTATTTT. It is translated as CASSLVRGRADTQYF.

This chain connects TRBV7-2 to TRBJ2-7; 8 bases align to TRBD1. This CDR3 contains 18 residues. The junction had 11 bases not matched to a gene; V was cut back by 1 base and J by 0 bases. Germline values: CDR1 SGHTA, CDR2 FQGNSA. In nucleotides, the CDR3 is TGTGCCAGCAGCTTAGGGACAGGGACGGAATGGGACTCCTACGAGCAGTACTTC. Its protein product is CASSLGTGTEWDSYEQYF.

The rearrangement joins TRBV27 to TRBJ1-1; possibly TRBD1 for D (5 bases). Germline CDR1 is MNHEY and CDR2 is SMNVEV (reference sequence). V gave up 6 bases and J gave up 1 base, with 12 bases separating them. This CDR3 comprises 14 residues. The CDR3 loop is CASSRHGGNTEAFF. The CDR3 DNA is TGTGCCAGCAGCCGTCACGGGGGGAACACTGAAGCTTTCTTT.

This chain links TRBV25-1 with TRBJ1-1; D gene ambiguous. Trimming left V 5 bases short and J 2 bases short, with 6 bases between. The CDR3 is 12 residues long. Germline V gene data show CDR1 as MGHDK and CDR2 as SYGVNS. This CDR3 is CASSLSNTEAFF. In nucleotides, the CDR3 is TGTGCCAGCAGTCTTAGTAACACTGAAGCTTTCTTT.

The rearrangement joins TRBV7-2 to TRBJ1-1, with D perhaps matching TRBD1 (6 bases). The CDR3 runs to 13 residues. Trimming removed 1 base from V and 10 bases from J, with 13 bases in between. Germline V gives CDR1 SGHTA, CDR2 FQGNSA. The CDR3 nucleotides read TGTGCCAGCAGCTTAGGTGGGGGCGTCGGAGCTTTCTTT. The encoded protein is CASSLGGGVGAFF.

V usage is TRBV11-3 and J usage is TRBJ2-1; 7 bases line up with TRBD2. Germline V gene lookup returns CDR1 SGHNT and CDR2 YENEEA. The CDR3 has 15 amino acids. V lost 4 bases, J lost 0 bases, and 3 bases stayed unmatched. DNA for the CDR3: TGTGCCAGCAGCTCACTAGCGAGCTCCTACAATGAGCAGTTCTTC. Protein sequence: CASSSLASSYNEQFF.

The chain has TRBV28 and TRBJ1-2; D is uncertain. The V gene's germline CDR1 is MDHEN and CDR2 SYDVKM. The length of the CDR3 is 13 residues. V lost 3 bases to trimming and J lost 4 bases, with 9 bases between them. The CDR3 region has the DNA TGTGCCAGCAGTTTTGCGCTTGCCTATGGCTACACCTTC. Amino acids: CASSFALAYGYTF.

In DNA, the CDR3 is TGTGCCAGCAGCGTAGGTCTTAGCGGGTCAGATACGCAGTATTTT. It yields the protein CASSVGLSGSDTQYF. The rearrangement links TRBV9 to TRBJ2-3; TRBD2 matches at 7 bases. This CDR3 is 15 amino acids long. V shed 0 bases, J shed 4 bases, and the junction held 5 bases outside the gene matches. CDR1 and CDR2 (germline): SGDLS, YYNGEE. Together with reference TRBV9 and TRBJ2-3, the CDR3 gives the full variable domain: DSGVTQTPKHLITATGQRVTLRCSPRSGDLSVYWYQQSLDQGLQFLIQYYNGEERAKGNILERFSAQQFPDLHSELNLSSLELGDSALYFCASSVGLSGSDTQYFGPGTRLTVL.

The V gene is TRBV6-5, the J gene TRBJ1-1, with 8 bases identical to TRBD1. The junction had 3 bases not matched to a gene; V was cut back by 8 bases and J by 4 bases. The CDR3 spans 12 residues. The germline V gene has CDR1 MNHEY and CDR2 SVGAGI. The CDR3 DNA sequence: TGTGCCAGCGGACAGGGAGCCACTGAAGCTTTCTTT. Translation: CASGQGATEAFF.

The chain has TRBV27 and TRBJ2-1; possible D gene TRBD1, 6 bases. CDR1 and CDR2 from the germline V gene are MNHEY and SMNVEV (reference sequence). Trimming cost V 4 bases and J 1 base, with 14 bases left between them. The CDR3 is 16 residues long. DNA of the CDR3: TGTGCCAGCAGTTGGACCACAGGGTTATCCTACAATGAGCAGTTCTTC. Protein product: CASSWTTGLSYNEQFF.

J is TRBJ2-1 and V is TRBV28, with D maybe TRBD2 (6 bases). From germline, CDR1 is MDHEN and CDR2 SYDVKM. Trimming removed 5 bases from V and 11 bases from J, with 16 bases in between. The CDR3 contains 13 residues. CDR3 amino acids: CASSPRGQFQQFF. The CDR3 DNA reads TGTGCCAGCAGTCCGCGGGGCCAGTTTCAGCAGTTCTTC.

This sequence joins TRBV29-1 and TRBJ1-3; tentative D call: TRBD1 (5 bases). CDR1 is SQVTM, CDR2 ANQGSEA, per germline. This CDR3 is built from 13 residues. The ends were cut back, 2 bases at V and 6 bases at J, with 11 bases in the middle. The CDR3 here is CSVESGPQNTIYF. DNA for the CDR3: TGCAGCGTTGAATCAGGGCCGCAAAACACCATATATTTT.

This chain connects TRBV29-1 to TRBJ2-7; the D gene is possibly TRBD1 (6 bases). Per the germline V gene, CDR1 is SQVTM and CDR2 is ANQGSEA. This CDR3 has 13 amino acids. V lost 4 bases and J lost 2, with 12 bases in between. The CDR3 region is CSVVQGNAYEQYF. CDR3 in DNA: TGCAGCGTTGTTCAGGGGAACGCCTACGAGCAGTACTTC.

V and J are TRBV5-4 and TRBJ2-3; D may be TRBD2 (6 bases). CDR1 SGHNT and CDR2 YYREEE come from the germline V gene (reference sequence). V lost 4 bases and J lost 0, with 15 bases in between. This CDR3 comprises 16 residues. The DNA for the CDR3 is TGTGCCAGCAGCCTGGAGGTAGCGGCTAGCACAGATACGCAGTATTTT. Translated: CASSLEVAASTDTQYF. Using reference TRBV5-4 and TRBJ2-3 for the parts outside the CDR3, the full variable domain is ETGVTQSPTHLIKTRGQQVTLRCSSQSGHNTVSWYQQALGQGPQFIFQYYREEENGRGNFPPRFSGLQFPNYSSELNVNALELDDSALYLCASSLEVAASTDTQYFGPGTRLTVL.

The chain links TRBV10-2 to TRBJ2-5, with 8 positions matching TRBD2. Germline lookup yields CDR1 WSHSY and CDR2 SAAADI. This CDR3 has 15 amino acids. Trimming took 2 bases from V and 5 from J; bases not matched to a gene: 7. The CDR3 loop is CASSERGAGVETQYF. The CDR3 bases are TGCGCCAGCAGTGAGCGAGGAGCGGGAGTCGAGACCCAGTACTTC.

The V and J genes are TRBV6-5 and TRBJ2-5, with D maybe TRBD1 (6 bases). V lost 6 bases and J 7 bases, leaving 12 bases between the germline ends. Germline CDR1 MNHEY, CDR2 SVGAGI. This CDR3 comprises 12 residues. CDR3 loop: CASSPRGGTQYF. The CDR3 DNA is TGTGCCAGCAGCCCCAGGGGCGGGACCCAGTACTTC.

V and J are TRBV4-1 and TRBJ2-2, with D possibly TRBD2 on 6 matching bases. CDR3 length: 16 residues. The germline V and J ends were trimmed by 1 base and 3 bases, with 12 bases remaining between them. CDR1 MGHRA and CDR2 YSYEKL come from the germline V gene. CDR3 protein: CASSQGFSGYTGELFF. The CDR3 region has the DNA TGCGCCAGCAGCCAAGGTTTTAGCGGTTACACCGGGGAGCTGTTTTTT.

CDR3 bases: TGTGCCAGCAGTGAACGGGCTAGCGTTGCTAGCACAGATACGCAGTATTTT. It yields the protein CASSERASVASTDTQYF. The gene calls are TRBV6-4 and TRBJ2-3; perhaps TRBD2 as D (6 bases). The CDR3 totals 17 residues. Germline V gives CDR1 MRHNA, CDR2 SNTAGT. With 3 bases removed from V and 0 bases from J, the gap between germline ends came to 16 bases.

This clone has just one count. The chain carries TRBV6-1 and TRBJ1-2; D possibly corresponds to TRBD1 (6 bases). CDR3 length: 15 amino acids. Germline CDR1 is MNHNS and CDR2 is SASEGT. V was trimmed by 2 bases and J by 0 bases, leaving 10 bases between them. The CDR3: CASSEPGTPNYGYTF. DNA of the CDR3: TGTGCCAGCAGTGAACCCGGGACACCTAACTATGGCTACACCTTC.

The V gene is TRBV6-6, the J gene TRBJ2-7; D gene unclear. Per the germline V gene, CDR1 is MNHNY and CDR2 is SVGAGI (reference sequence). The CDR3 is 16 amino acids. Trimming left V 2 bases short and J 3 bases short, with 17 bases between. CDR3 in DNA: TGTGCCAGCAGTTACGGCGGAATCACAAGAATCTACGAGCAGTACTTC. Protein: CASSYGGITRIYEQYF.

The V call is TRBV6-9, the J call TRBJ1-1; D is unresolved. CDR3 size: 13 residues. The germline V gene encodes CDR1 MNHGY and CDR2 SVAAGI. V was clipped by 8 bases and J by 0 bases, with 10 bases between them. CDR3 coding DNA: TGTGCCAGCTTGCGGTCTATGAACACTGAAGCTTTCTTT. Its protein is CASLRSMNTEAFF.

The genes are TRBV30 and TRBJ1-4; the D is unclear. The CDR3 is 15 amino acids. Germline V CDR1 and CDR2: GTSNPN, SVGIG (reference sequence). V lost 0 bases and J 5 bases, leaving 13 bases between the germline ends. The CDR3 sequence: CAWSVGQAPNEKLFF. CDR3 nucleotides: TGTGCCTGGAGTGTAGGTCAGGCCCCGAATGAAAAACTGTTTTTT.

The rearrangement joins TRBV6-5 to TRBJ1-2; 8 bases map to TRBD1. V shed 5 bases, J shed 8 bases, and the junction held 10 bases outside the gene matches. CDR3 length: 14 amino acids. CDR1 and CDR2 from the germline V gene are MNHEY and SVGAGI. This CDR3 is CASSQGQGLRGYTF. CDR3 bases: TGTGCCAGCAGTCAAGGACAGGGTTTGCGGGGCTACACCTTC.